This T cell receptor beta chain emerged from a study of Ad26.COV2.S vaccination and SARS-CoV-2 variants. Study conclusions and caveats: People who got the vaccine had more spike-specific TCR breadth than people who got placebo. The TCR-based breadth and depth measures might underestimate overall T cell responses. With respect to non-spike TCR breadth, vaccine and placebo recipients were similar. Reports say spike-specific CD8+ and CD4+ T cell responses covered substantial breadth after vaccination.

Only in-frame clones appear in the TCRdb table, and some are missing; sequencing was by immunoSEQ multiplex PCR. The sample gives approximately 400,000 clones, roughly 94% of which show up once; about 3.9% is in the top ten. About this clone: Antigen specificity is unknown.

Trimming removed 0 bases from V and 0 bases from J, with 5 bases in between. The germline V gene has CDR1 SGHRS and CDR2 YFSETQ. The CDR3 sequence is 14 residues long. The sequenced sample was peripheral blood, obtained after recovery from COVID-19. The origin of this receptor is a human donor who had recovered from COVID-19. This chain links TRBV5-1 with TRBJ2-3; D possibly corresponds to TRBD1 (5 bases). The DNA of the CDR3 is TGCGCCAGCAGCTTGGGACAGAGCACAGATACGCAGTATTTT. It specifies CASSLGQSTDTQYF.